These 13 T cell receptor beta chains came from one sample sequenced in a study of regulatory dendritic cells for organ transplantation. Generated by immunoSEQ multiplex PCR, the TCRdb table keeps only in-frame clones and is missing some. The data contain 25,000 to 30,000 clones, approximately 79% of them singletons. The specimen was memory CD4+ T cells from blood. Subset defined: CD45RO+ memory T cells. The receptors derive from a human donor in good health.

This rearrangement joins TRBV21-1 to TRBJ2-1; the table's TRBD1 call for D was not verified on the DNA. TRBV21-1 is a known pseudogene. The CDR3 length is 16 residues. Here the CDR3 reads CASSKEWDRVHNEQFF. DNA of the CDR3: TGTGCCAGCAGCAAAGAATGGGACAGAGTTCACAATGAGCAGTTCTTC.

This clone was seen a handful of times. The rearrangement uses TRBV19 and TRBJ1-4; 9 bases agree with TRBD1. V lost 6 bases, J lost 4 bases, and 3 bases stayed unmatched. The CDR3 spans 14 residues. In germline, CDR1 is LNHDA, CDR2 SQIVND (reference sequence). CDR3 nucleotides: TGTGCCAGTAGCCGACAGGGGGTTAATGAAAAACTGTTTTTT. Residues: CASSRQGVNEKLFF. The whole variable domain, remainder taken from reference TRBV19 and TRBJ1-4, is DGGITQSPKYLFRKEGQNVTLSCEQNLNHDAMYWYRQDPGQGLRLIYYSQIVNDFQKGDIAEGYSVSREKKESFPLTVTSAQKNPTAFYLCASSRQGVNEKLFFGSGTQLSVL.

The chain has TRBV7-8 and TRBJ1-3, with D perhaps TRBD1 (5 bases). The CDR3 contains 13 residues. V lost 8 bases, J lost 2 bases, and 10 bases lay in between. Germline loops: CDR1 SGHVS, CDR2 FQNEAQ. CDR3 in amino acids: CASRKGTGNTIYF. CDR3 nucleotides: TGTGCCAGCCGTAAGGGGACTGGAAACACCATATATTTT.

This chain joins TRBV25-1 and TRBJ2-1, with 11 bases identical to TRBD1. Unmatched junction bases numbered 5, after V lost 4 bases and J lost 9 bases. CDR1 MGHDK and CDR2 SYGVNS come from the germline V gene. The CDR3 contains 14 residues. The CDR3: CASSVRTGGSEQFF. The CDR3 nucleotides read TGTGCCAGCAGTGTCAGGACAGGGGGCAGTGAGCAGTTCTTC.

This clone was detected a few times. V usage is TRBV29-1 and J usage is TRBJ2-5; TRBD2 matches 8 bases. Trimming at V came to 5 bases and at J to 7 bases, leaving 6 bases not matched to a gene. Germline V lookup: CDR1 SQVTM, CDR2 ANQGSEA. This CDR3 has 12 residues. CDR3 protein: CSVREGGRTQYF. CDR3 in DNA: TGCAGCGTTCGGGAGGGAGGCAGGACCCAGTACTTC.

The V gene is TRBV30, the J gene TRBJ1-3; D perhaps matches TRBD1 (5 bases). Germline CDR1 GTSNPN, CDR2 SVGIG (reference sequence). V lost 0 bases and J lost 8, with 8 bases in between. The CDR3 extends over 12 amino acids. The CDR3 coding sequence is TGTGCCTGGAGTGTTTTAGGGGACACCATATATTTT. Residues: CAWSVLGDTIYF.

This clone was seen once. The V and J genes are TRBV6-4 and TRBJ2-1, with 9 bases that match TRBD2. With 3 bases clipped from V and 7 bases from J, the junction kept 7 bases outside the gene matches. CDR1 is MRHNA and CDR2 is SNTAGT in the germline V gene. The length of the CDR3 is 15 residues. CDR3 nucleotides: TGTGCCAGCAGTGAGAGTAGCGGGGGACCTAATGAGCAGTTCTTC. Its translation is CASSESSGGPNEQFF.

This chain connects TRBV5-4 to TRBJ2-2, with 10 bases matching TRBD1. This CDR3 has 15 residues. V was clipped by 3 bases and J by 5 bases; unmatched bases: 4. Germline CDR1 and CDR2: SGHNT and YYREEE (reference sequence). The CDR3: CASSYRDRGTGELFF. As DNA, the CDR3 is TGTGCCAGCAGCTACCGGGACAGGGGTACCGGGGAGCTGTTTTTT.

CDR3 in amino acids: CASRRTSGRSHEQYF. DNA for the CDR3: TGTGCCAGCAGGCGAACTAGCGGGAGATCCCACGAGCAGTACTTC. The rearrangement joins TRBV6-5 to TRBJ2-7, with 11 nucleotides matching TRBD2. With V trimmed by 6 bases and J by 5 bases, 9 bases remained unmatched. CDR1 is MNHEY and CDR2 is SVGAGI in the germline V gene. CDR3 length: 15 residues.

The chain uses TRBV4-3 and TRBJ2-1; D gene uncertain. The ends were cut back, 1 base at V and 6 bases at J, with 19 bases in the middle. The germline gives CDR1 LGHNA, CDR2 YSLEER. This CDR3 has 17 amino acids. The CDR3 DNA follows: TGCGCCAGCAGCCAAGCCCCCTCGAGGTCGCGGATCAATGAGCAGTTCTTC. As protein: CASSQAPSRSRINEQFF.

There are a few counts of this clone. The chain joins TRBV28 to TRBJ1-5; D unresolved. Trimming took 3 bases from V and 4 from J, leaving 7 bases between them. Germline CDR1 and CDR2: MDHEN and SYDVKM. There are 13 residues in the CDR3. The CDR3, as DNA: TGTGCCAGCAGTTTTTATGGAAATCAGCCCCAGCATTTT. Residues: CASSFYGNQPQHF.

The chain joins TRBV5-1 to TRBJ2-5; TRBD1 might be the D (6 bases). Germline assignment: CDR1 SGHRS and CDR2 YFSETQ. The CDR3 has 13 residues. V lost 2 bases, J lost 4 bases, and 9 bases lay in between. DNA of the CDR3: TGCGCCAGCAGCTTTGGGGGCTTAGAGACCCAGTACTTC. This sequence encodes CASSFGGLETQYF.

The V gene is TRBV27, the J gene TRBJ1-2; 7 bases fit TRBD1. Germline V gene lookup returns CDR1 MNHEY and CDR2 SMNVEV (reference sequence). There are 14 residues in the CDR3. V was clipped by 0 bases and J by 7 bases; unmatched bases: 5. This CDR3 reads CASSLSRTGGGYTF. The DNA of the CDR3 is TGTGCCAGCAGTTTATCCAGGACAGGCGGTGGCTACACCTTC.